This TCR beta chain was obtained from a study of blood T cell repertoires in COVID-19. Study at large: Specimens from acute and convalescent COVID-19 originated in the United States, Italy and Spain. In each case, the material was cDNA or gDNA derived from T cells, B-cell-depleted T cells, or PBMCs.

Original processing methods: Amplification of reference gene primers was used by the study to estimate nucleated cell counts. Sequencing used immunoSEQ multiplex PCR; TCRdb keeps in-frame clones, though not all of them. V, J and clone size were drawn from that table, and D and trimming were deduced from the DNA. The data contain hundreds of thousands of clones, 87% of them seen just once; the ten biggest clones take up around 2.1%. Germline CDR1 SGHDT, CDR2 YYEEEE. The length of the CDR3 is 13 residues. J gave up 5 bases and V 0 bases, and 1 base lay outside the gene matches. This clone was counted between two and nine times.

The chain has TRBV5-6 and TRBJ2-7; 8 nucleotides line up with TRBD1. This TCR was sampled from a man in his late teens or twenties with active or convalescent COVID-19. Specimen: peripheral blood. Here the CDR3 reads CASSLEDRDEQYF. The CDR3 DNA is TGTGCCAGCAGCTTGGAGGACAGGGACGAGCAGTACTTC.